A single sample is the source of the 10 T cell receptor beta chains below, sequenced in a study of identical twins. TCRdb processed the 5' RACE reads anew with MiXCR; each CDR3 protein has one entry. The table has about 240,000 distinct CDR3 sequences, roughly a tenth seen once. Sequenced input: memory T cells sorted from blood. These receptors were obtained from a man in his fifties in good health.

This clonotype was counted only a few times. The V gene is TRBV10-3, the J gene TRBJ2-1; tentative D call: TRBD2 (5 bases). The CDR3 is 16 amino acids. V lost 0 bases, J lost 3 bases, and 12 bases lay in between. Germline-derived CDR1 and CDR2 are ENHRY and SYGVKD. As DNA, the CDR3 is TGTGCCATCAGTGAGTCGCGTGTGACTAACTACAATGAGCAGTTCTTC. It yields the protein CAISESRVTNYNEQFF.

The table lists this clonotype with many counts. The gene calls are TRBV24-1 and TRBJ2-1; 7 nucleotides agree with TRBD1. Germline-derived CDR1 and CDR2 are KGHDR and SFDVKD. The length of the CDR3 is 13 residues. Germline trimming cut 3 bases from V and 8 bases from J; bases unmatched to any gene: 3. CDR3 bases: TGTGCCACCAGTGATGACAGGGTCCATGAGCAGTTCTTC. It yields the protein CATSDDRVHEQFF.

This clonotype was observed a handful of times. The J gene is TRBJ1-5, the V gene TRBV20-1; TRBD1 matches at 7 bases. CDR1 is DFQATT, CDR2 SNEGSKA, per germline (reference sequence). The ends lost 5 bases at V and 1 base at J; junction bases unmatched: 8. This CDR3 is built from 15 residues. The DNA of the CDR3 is TGCAGTGCTGTACCCCGGGGACAGAGCAATCAGCCCCAGCATTTT. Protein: CSAVPRGQSNQPQHF.

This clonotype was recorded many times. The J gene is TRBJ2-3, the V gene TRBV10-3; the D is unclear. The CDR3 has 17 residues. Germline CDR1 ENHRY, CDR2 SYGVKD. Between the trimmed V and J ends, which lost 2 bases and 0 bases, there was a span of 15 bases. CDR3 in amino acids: CAISEPRPPASTDTQYF. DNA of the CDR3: TGTGCCATCAGTGAGCCTCGCCCGCCTGCTAGCACAGATACGCAGTATTTT.

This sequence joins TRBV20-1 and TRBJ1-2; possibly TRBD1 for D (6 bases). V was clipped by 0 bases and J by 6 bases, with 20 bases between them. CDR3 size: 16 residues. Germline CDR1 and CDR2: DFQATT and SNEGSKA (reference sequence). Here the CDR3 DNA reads TGCAGTGCTAGAGATGTATACCTCGACAGGAGTAATGGCTACACCTTC. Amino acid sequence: CSARDVYLDRSNGYTF.

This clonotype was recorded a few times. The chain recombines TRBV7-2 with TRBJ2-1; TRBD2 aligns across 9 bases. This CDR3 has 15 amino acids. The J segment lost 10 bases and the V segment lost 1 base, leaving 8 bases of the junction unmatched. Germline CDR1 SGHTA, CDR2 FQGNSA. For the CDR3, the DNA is TGTGCCAGCAGCTTAGTTGCGGGGGGGGTCTGGGAGCAGTTCTTC. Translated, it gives CASSLVAGGVWEQFF.

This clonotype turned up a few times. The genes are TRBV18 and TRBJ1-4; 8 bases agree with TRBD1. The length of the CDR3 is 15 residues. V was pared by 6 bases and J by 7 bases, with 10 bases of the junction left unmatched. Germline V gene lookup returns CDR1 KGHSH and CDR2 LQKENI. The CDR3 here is CASSTVAGGIEKLFF. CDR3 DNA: TGTGCCAGCTCCACCGTTGCAGGGGGCATTGAAAAACTGTTTTTT.

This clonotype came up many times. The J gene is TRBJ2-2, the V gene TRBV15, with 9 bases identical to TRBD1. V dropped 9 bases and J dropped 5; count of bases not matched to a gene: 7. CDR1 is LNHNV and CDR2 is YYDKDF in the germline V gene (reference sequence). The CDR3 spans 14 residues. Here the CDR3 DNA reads TGTGCCACAACCCGGGACAGGGTAACCGGGGAGCTGTTTTTT. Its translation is CATTRDRVTGELFF.

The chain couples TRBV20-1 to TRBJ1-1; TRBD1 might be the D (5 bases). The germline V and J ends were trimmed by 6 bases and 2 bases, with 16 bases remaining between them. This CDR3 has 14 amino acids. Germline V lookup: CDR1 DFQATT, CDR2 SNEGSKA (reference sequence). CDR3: CSADRGGANTEAFF. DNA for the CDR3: TGCAGTGCCGACCGAGGTGGGGCAAACACTGAAGCTTTCTTT.

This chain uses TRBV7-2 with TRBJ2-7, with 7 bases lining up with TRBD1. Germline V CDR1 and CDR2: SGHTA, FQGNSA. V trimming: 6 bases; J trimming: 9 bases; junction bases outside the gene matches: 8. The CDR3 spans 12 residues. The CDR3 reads CASSRQGGAQYF. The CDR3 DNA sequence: TGTGCCAGCAGTCGACAGGGTGGAGCGCAGTACTTC. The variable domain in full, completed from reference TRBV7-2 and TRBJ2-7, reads GAGVSQSPSNKVTEKGKDVELRCDPISGHTALYWYRQSLGQGLEFLIYFQGNSAPDKSGLPSDRFSAERTGGSVSTLTIQRTQQEDSAVYLCASSRQGGAQYFGPGTRLTVT.